This is a list of T cell receptor beta chains from one sample in a study of cytomegalovirus exposure and HLA in healthy donors. The method was immunoSEQ multiplex PCR; TCRdb's version includes in-frame clones alone and lacks a portion of them. The top ten clones hold around 2.8% of a sample with over 150,000 clones, around 79% of them seen once. The sample was PBMCs. These receptors came from a man younger than 30 in good health and CMV-seronegative. Each CDR3 is given with its conserved first and last residue. D genes are given only for firm matches. Clone size is not always given. Where it is, it says once, few, many or a class for expanded clones.

TRBJ2-3 TRBV4-2 . . CASSQERGTASTDTQYF TGTGCCAGCAGCCAAGAGCGCGGGACCGCTAGCACAGATACGCAGTATTTT
TRBJ2-6 TRBV7-9 TRBD2 . CASKSPGGTEFSGANGLTF TGTGCCAGCAAGTCCCCGGGGGGGACGGAATTCTCTGGGGCCAACGGCCTGACTTTC
TRBJ1-3 TRBV6-5 . . CASSYTSGNTIYF TGTGCCAGCAGTTACACAAGTGGAAACACCATATATTTT
TRBJ2-3 TRBV10-3 TRBD2 . CAISVAGGSSTDTQYF TGTGCCATCAGCGTCGCGGGGGGCTCCTCCACAGATACGCAGTATTTT
TRBJ2-3 TRBV19 . . CASSSMGAERDTQYF TGTGCCAGTAGTAGTATGGGGGCCGAGAGAGATACGCAGTATTTT
TRBJ1-1 TRBV27 TRBD1 . CASSPSGQDENTEAFF TGTGCCAGCAGTCCCTCCGGACAGGACGAGAACACTGAAGCTTTCTTT
TRBJ2-3 TRBV11-2 TRBD2 . CASSFPTGLATF TGTGCCAGCAGCTTCCCGACGGGACTAGCCACGTTC
TRBJ2-1 TRBV19 TRBD1 . CASSHRGAYNEQFF TGTGCCAGTAGCCACAGGGGGGCCTACAATGAGCAGTTCTTC
TRBJ1-1 TRBV13 . . CASSLGTDYTEAFF TGTGCCAGCAGCTTAGGGACAGACTACACTGAAGCTTTCTTT
TRBJ2-1 TRBV6-6 . . CASSYSVSYNEQFF TGTGCCAGCAGTTACTCGGTTAGCTACAATGAGCAGTTCTTC
TRBJ1-5 TRBV7-9 TRBD1 . CASSSGQGNPQHF TGTGCCAGCAGCTCGGGACAGGGCAACCCCCAGCATTTT
TRBJ1-2 TRBV2 . . CASSALSLQGSYGYTF TGTGCCAGCAGCGCTCTTTCCTTACAGGGATCCTATGGCTACACCTTC
TRBJ1-1 TRBV2 . . CASRGPRGNTEAFF TGTGCCAGCAGGGGTCCCCGGGGGAACACTGAAGCTTTCTTT
TRBJ1-1 TRBV7-6 TRBD1 . CASSLDRGAEAFF TGTGCCAGCAGCTTAGACAGGGGCGCTGAAGCTTTCTTT
TRBJ1-1 TRBV19 . once CASSIPSQTEAFF TGTGCCAGTAGTATCCCCTCACAGACTGAAGCTTTCTTT
TRBJ1-2 TRBV4-3 TRBD1 . CASSQKPGQGGDGYTF TGCGCCAGCAGCCAAAAGCCAGGACAGGGTGGCGATGGCTACACCTTC
TRBJ2-1 TRBV19 TRBD1 . CATGQGNYNEQFF TGTGCAACGGGACAGGGAAACTACAATGAGCAGTTCTTC
TRBJ1-1 TRBV7-8 TRBD1 . CASSLVGQGVNTEAFF TGTGCCAGCAGCTTAGTCGGACAGGGTGTGAACACTGAAGCTTTCTTT
TRBJ2-5 TRBV19 . . CASSINRAGGEETQYF TGTGCCAGTAGCATAAATCGGGCAGGAGGGGAAGAGACCCAGTACTTC
TRBJ2-3 TRBV27 . . CASSTRDWASTDTQYF TGTGCCAGCAGTACCCGGGACTGGGCTAGCACAGATACGCAGTATTTT
TRBJ2-5 TRBV30 . . CAWSVQGETQYF TGTGCCTGGAGTGTACAGGGTGAGACCCAGTACTTC
TRBJ1-4 TRBV6-5 TRBD1 . CASSPTGVRSEKLFF TGTGCCAGCAGCCCCACAGGGGTGAGGAGTGAAAAACTGTTTTTT
TRBJ1-1 TRBV5-8 . . CASSLLPQITEAFF TGTGCCAGCAGCTTGTTACCGCAGATCACTGAAGCTTTCTTT
TRBJ1-2 TRBV7-9 . . CASSAGTGQPYYGYTF TGTGCCAGCAGCGCCGGAACAGGACAGCCTTACTATGGCTACACCTTC
TRBJ2-1 TRBV10-3 . . CAISEREAAYNEQFF TGTGCCATCAGTGAGAGGGAGGCGGCGTACAATGAGCAGTTCTTC
TRBJ1-6 TRBV18 . . CASSPTRDSPLHF TGTGCCAGCTCACCGACGAGGGATTCACCCCTCCACTTT
TRBJ2-3 TRBV10-3 TRBD2 few CAISETSSGEGTDTQYF TGTGCCATCAGTGAGACGTCTAGCGGGGAGGGCACAGATACGCAGTATTTT
TRBJ1-2 TRBV5-8 . . CASSFPFYVRANYGYTF TGTGCCAGCAGCTTCCCGTTCTACGTAAGAGCTAACTATGGCTACACCTTC
TRBJ1-1 TRBV19 . once CASMGGSEAFF TGTGCCAGTATGGGGGGGTCTGAAGCTTTCTTT
TRBJ2-5 TRBV28 . . CASSFGTTETQYF TGTGCCAGCAGTTTCGGGACAACAGAGACCCAGTACTTC
TRBJ2-3 TRBV10-3 TRBD2 . CAISVASGSTDTQYF TGTGCCATCAGTGTGGCTAGCGGGAGCACAGATACGCAGTATTTT
TRBJ2-3 TRBV11-2 TRBD1 . CASSEGQPLSDTQYF TGTGCCAGCAGCGAGGGACAGCCCCTATCAGATACGCAGTATTTT
TRBJ2-3 TRBV9 . . CASSPGGITDTQYF TGTGCCAGCAGCCCGGGGGGCATAACAGATACGCAGTATTTT
TRBJ1-1 TRBV11-2 TRBD1 . CASSTGQGLTEAFF TGTGCCAGCAGCACGGGACAGGGTTTAACTGAAGCTTTCTTT
TRBJ2-7 TRBV13 . . CASSQGGAGEQYF TGTGCCAGCAGCCAAGGCGGGGCGGGGGAGCAGTACTTC
TRBJ2-2 TRBV9 TRBD1 . CASSGGQSNTGELFF TGTGCCAGCAGCGGGGGACAGTCGAACACCGGGGAGCTGTTTTTT
TRBJ2-4 TRBV2 TRBD1 . CASRGGTGGNSQYF TGTGCCAGCAGAGGGGGGACAGGGGGAAACAGTCAGTACTTC
TRBJ2-7 TRBV6-5 . . CASSYSGISSYEQYF TGTGCCAGCAGTTACTCGGGCATCAGCTCCTACGAGCAGTACTTC
TRBJ2-1 TRBV7-9 . . CASSRTLDKFFEINEQFF TGTGCCAGCAGCCGGACATTGGACAAGTTCTTCGAAATAAATGAGCAGTTCTTC
TRBJ2-1 TRBV13 TRBD1 once CASSSDRAAEQFF TGTGCCAGCAGCTCGGACAGGGCGGCTGAGCAGTTCTTC
TRBJ1-2 TRBV6-1 . . CASSEAPRGYYGYTF TGTGCCAGCAGTGAAGCGCCCCGGGGTTACTATGGCTACACCTTC
TRBJ2-3 TRBV18 . . CASSPWAGAYTDTQYF TGTGCCAGCTCACCATGGGCAGGGGCCTACACAGATACGCAGTATTTT
TRBJ1-4 TRBV6-4 . . CYTGGTNEKLFF TGTTATACCGGGGGTACTAATGAAAAACTGTTTTTT
TRBJ2-3 TRBV27 TRBD2 . CASSQRERDTQYF TGTGCCAGCAGTCAGCGGGAGAGGGATACGCAGTATTTT
TRBJ1-2 TRBV7-2 . . CASSLPGPSYGYTF TGTGCCAGCAGCTTACCAGGCCCCTCCTATGGCTACACCTTC
TRBJ1-1 TRBV4-1 . . CASSQDRGTTWDTEAFF TGCGCCAGCAGCCAAGATAGGGGGACAACATGGGACACTGAAGCTTTCTTT
TRBJ2-2 TRBV19 . . CASSIAGAGTGELFF TGTGCCAGTAGTATTGCAGGGGCAGGAACCGGGGAGCTGTTTTTT
TRBJ1-2 TRBV28 . . CASSIPGDGGNGYTF TGTGCCAGCAGTATACCGGGGGACGGGGGAAATGGCTACACCTTC
TRBJ2-1 TRBV29-1 TRBD1 . CSVGGWGQGRHEQFF TGCAGCGTTGGAGGGTGGGGACAGGGGAGGCATGAGCAGTTCTTC
TRBJ1-6 TRBV11-2 TRBD1 . CASSLTIDRGYSPLHF TGTGCCAGCAGCTTGACCATCGACAGGGGGTATTCACCCCTCCACTTT
TRBJ1-1 TRBV7-2 . . CASSSSQRSAEAFF TGTGCCAGCAGCTCATCTCAACGGAGCGCTGAAGCTTTCTTT
TRBJ2-2 TRBV6-6 . few CASSYPRTVGTGELFF TGTGCCAGCAGTTACCCGCGGACAGTGGGCACCGGGGAGCTGTTTTTT
TRBJ2-2 TRBV7-7 . once CAFPGEGGTGELFF TGTGCTTTCCCCGGGGAGGGGGGCACCGGGGAGCTGTTTTTT
TRBJ1-5 TRBV14 . . CASSQDSTVNQPQHF TGTGCCAGCAGCCAAGATAGTACAGTCAATCAGCCCCAGCATTTT
TRBJ2-1 TRBV27 . . CASSLSSGVETYNEQFF TGTGCCAGCAGTTTATCATCAGGGGTTGAAACCTACAATGAGCAGTTCTTC
TRBJ2-6 TRBV27 . . CASSFFPSGPGANVLTF TGTGCCAGCAGTTTTTTCCCGTCGGGTCCTGGGGCCAACGTCCTGACTTTC
TRBJ2-1 TRBV6-1 . . CASSEATPLYQQFF TGTGCCAGCAGTGAAGCGACTCCCCTTTATCAGCAGTTCTTC
TRBJ1-2 TRBV7-9 TRBD1 . CASSSGQGAYGYTF TGTGCCAGCAGCTCTGGACAGGGGGCGTATGGCTACACCTTC